The entry below gives a single T cell receptor beta chain sequence along with its context. Its antigen is unidentified. These data belong to a study of cytomegalovirus exposure and HLA in healthy donors. General study results and limits: A later examination showed that TCR association rates differed by HLA locus, with DRB1 most and HLA-C fewest.

Both 60 Vbeta primers and 13 Jbeta primers went into the PCR. Measured with immunoSEQ multiplex PCR; TCRdb has only the in-frame clones, and not every one. Of around 99,000 clones listed, about 80% were seen once; the top ten hold less than 3.5%. This TCR came from a man aged 30 to 39 in good health and CMV-seropositive. Sequencing was carried out using PBMCs.

This CDR3 is CASSFGGDTEAFF. In DNA, the CDR3 is TGCGCCAGCAGCTTTGGGGGGGACACTGAAGCTTTCTTT. The gene calls are TRBV5-1 and TRBJ1-1; the D gene is possibly TRBD1 (5 bases). CDR1 is SGHRS, CDR2 YFSETQ, per germline. This CDR3 comprises 13 residues. The ends were cut back, 2 bases at V and 3 bases at J, with 8 bases in the middle. The whole variable domain, remainder taken from reference TRBV5-1 and TRBJ1-1, is KAGVTQTPRYLIKTRGQQVTLSCSPISGHRSVSWYQQTPGQGLQFLFEYFSETQRNKGNFPGRFSGRQFSNSRSEMNVSTLELGDSALYLCASSFGGDTEAFFGQGTRLTVV.